Shown below are 20 T cell receptor beta chains from a single sample sequenced in a study of cytomegalovirus exposure and HLA in healthy donors. Vbeta (60) and Jbeta (13) primers were used in the PCR. The assay was immunoSEQ multiplex PCR, and TCRdb's table has in-frame clones only and misses some. This sample yields tens of thousands of clones, of which over 60% are seen a single time; approximately 25% belongs to the top ten. The sequencing sample was made of PBMCs. These receptors were taken from a man between 45 and 60 years old in good health and CMV-seropositive.

V is TRBV6-1 and J is TRBJ2-3; no definite D call. V lost 6 bases and J lost 2, with 6 bases in between. Germline CDR1 reads MNHNS; CDR2 reads SASEGT. The CDR3 has 12 residues. CDR3 nucleotide sequence: TGTGCCAGCAGGTCCCACACAGATACGCAGTATTTT. Residues: CASRSHTDTQYF.

The chain employs TRBV5-8 and TRBJ1-1, with 9 bases matching TRBD1. CDR1 is SGHTS and CDR2 is YDEGEE in the germline V gene. Unmatched junction bases numbered 18, after V lost 2 bases and J lost 4 bases. The CDR3 contains 19 residues. In DNA, the CDR3 is TGTGCCAGCAGCTTAAGGCGGGACAGGGTGGAAGTGGGGGCCACTGAAGCTTTCTTT. Its protein product is CASSLRRDRVEVGATEAFF.

The table lists this clone with a few counts. The rearrangement joins TRBV5-1 to TRBJ1-1, with a weak D call TRBD1 (5 bases). The CDR3 is 13 amino acids. The germline CDR1 and CDR2 sequences are SGHRS and YFSETQ. The V end lost 2 bases, the J end lost 5 bases, and 10 bases lay between the germline ends. The CDR3 sequence is CASSFGGDTEAFF. CDR3 bases: TGCGCCAGCAGCTTCGGGGGGGATACTGAAGCTTTCTTT.

This clone appeared a single time. The chain combines TRBV13 with TRBJ2-7, with 12 nucleotides matching TRBD2. Germline-derived CDR1 and CDR2 are PRHDT and FYEKMQ (reference sequence). The V gene end was trimmed by 5 bases and the J gene end by 1 base; junction bases not matched to a gene: 3. The CDR3 spans 15 residues. The DNA of the CDR3 is TGTGCCAGCAGCCAACTAGCGGGAGGTTCCTACGAGCAGTACTTC. Protein product: CASSQLAGGSYEQYF.

The chain joins TRBV6-5 to TRBJ1-5; possibly TRBD1 for D (5 bases). The CDR3 runs 13 residues. Germline V gene data show CDR1 as MNHEY and CDR2 as SVGAGI. With 8 bases removed from V and 6 bases from J, the gap between germline ends came to 14 bases. The CDR3 sequence is CASAGGEGQPQHF. CDR3 coding DNA: TGTGCCAGCGCGGGGGGTGAGGGTCAGCCCCAGCATTTT.

CDR3 sequence reads: CASSGNRANTEAFF. The CDR3 DNA reads TGTGCCAGTAGTGGGAACAGGGCGAACACTGAAGCTTTCTTT. The chain carries TRBV19 and TRBJ1-1; maybe TRBD1 (6 bases). CDR1 LNHDA and CDR2 SQIVND come from the germline V gene (reference sequence). This CDR3 comprises 14 residues. Trimming left V 5 bases short and J 1 base short, with 11 bases between.

The J gene is TRBJ1-4, the V gene TRBV5-1; D is ambiguous. Trimming removed 2 bases at V and 5 bases at J, with 10 bases between. CDR1 SGHRS and CDR2 YFSETQ come from the germline V gene. The CDR3 length is 14 residues. The CDR3 nucleotides are TGCGCCAGCAGCTTTGAAGGGAGAAATGAAAAACTGTTTTTT. Translating gives CASSFEGRNEKLFF. Using reference TRBV5-1 and TRBJ1-4 for the parts outside the CDR3, the full variable domain is KAGVTQTPRYLIKTRGQQVTLSCSPISGHRSVSWYQQTPGQGLQFLFEYFSETQRNKGNFPGRFSGRQFSNSRSEMNVSTLELGDSALYLCASSFEGRNEKLFFGSGTQLSVL.

V gene TRBV18 combines with J gene TRBJ1-5; weak D call: TRBD1 (5 bases). V lost 3 bases to trimming and J lost 7 bases, with 13 bases between them. From germline, CDR1 is KGHSH and CDR2 LQKENI. This CDR3 has 14 residues. CDR3 in DNA: TGTGCCAGCTCACCCCTTAGGGGACTCCAGCCCCAGCATTTT. Translation gives CASSPLRGLQPQHF.

The gene calls are TRBV6-5 and TRBJ1-2, with no clear D. CDR3 length: 15 residues. V dropped 2 bases and J dropped 8 bases, with 18 bases sitting between them. Germline assignment: CDR1 MNHEY and CDR2 SVGAGI. The CDR3 protein is CASSYDGGVGGGYTF. The CDR3 coding sequence is TGTGCCAGCAGTTACGATGGCGGAGTTGGTGGAGGCTACACCTTC.

This clone was observed once. This chain uses TRBV10-2 with TRBJ2-2; possible D gene TRBD1, 6 bases. V was shortened by 2 bases and J by 4 bases, with 11 bases between the two germline ends. CDR1 is WSHSY and CDR2 is SAAADI in the germline V gene. This CDR3 comprises 15 residues. The DNA for the CDR3 is TGCGCCAGCAGTGAGGCAGGGGTAACCACCGGGGAGCTGTTTTTT. Translated, it gives CASSEAGVTTGELFF.

Here the CDR3 reads CASRLGTGHYNEQFF. CDR3 DNA sequence: TGTGCCAGCAGACTCGGGACAGGGCACTACAATGAGCAGTTCTTC. This rearrangement joins TRBV6-5 to TRBJ2-1, with 9 bases matching TRBD1. Per the germline V gene, CDR1 is MNHEY and CDR2 is SVGAGI. V was clipped by 6 bases and J by 3 bases; unmatched bases: 6. The CDR3 runs to 15 residues.

This clone was seen once. The chain links TRBV5-1 to TRBJ2-7, with D hard to call. CDR1 and CDR2 from the germline V gene are SGHRS and YFSETQ. This CDR3 region has 12 residues. With 0 bases removed from V and 4 bases from J, the gap between germline ends came to 5 bases. The CDR3 bases are TGCGCCAGCAGCTTGGGGCAGTACGAGCAGTACTTC. Its protein is CASSLGQYEQYF. The full variable domain, with the rest looked up from reference TRBV5-1 and TRBJ2-7, is KAGVTQTPRYLIKTRGQQVTLSCSPISGHRSVSWYQQTPGQGLQFLFEYFSETQRNKGNFPGRFSGRQFSNSRSEMNVSTLELGDSALYLCASSLGQYEQYFGPGTRLTVT.

By share of the sample, this clone is medium-sized. Here the CDR3 reads CASNDGAISGNTIYF. The CDR3 DNA reads as TGTGCCAGCAATGACGGAGCTATCTCTGGAAACACCATATATTTT. The V gene is TRBV5-4, the J gene TRBJ1-3; D call uncertain. V lost 6 bases, J lost 0 bases, and 13 bases lay in between. CDR3 length: 15 amino acids. Germline CDR1 and CDR2: SGHNT and YYREEE (reference sequence).

V and J are TRBV27 and TRBJ1-5; perhaps TRBD1 as D (5 bases). Germline CDR1 and CDR2: MNHEY and SMNVEV (reference sequence). V was pared by 2 bases and J by 0 bases, with 8 bases between. This CDR3 is 15 amino acids long. CDR3 residues: CASSLTGNSNQPQHF. Here the CDR3 DNA reads TGTGCCAGCAGTTTAACAGGAAATAGCAATCAGCCCCAGCATTTT.

The rearrangement uses TRBV7-9 and TRBJ2-1, with D maybe TRBD2 (8 bases). The CDR3 length is 19 residues. The V and J ends lost 6 bases and 3 bases respectively, with 27 bases between them. Germline lookup yields CDR1 SEHNR and CDR2 FQNEAQ (reference sequence). The CDR3 spells CASRPPRGTAGDGYNEQFF. CDR3 coding DNA: TGTGCCAGCAGACCTCCACGGGGGACAGCGGGAGACGGCTACAATGAGCAGTTCTTC.

This chain connects TRBV29-1 to TRBJ2-7; TRBD2 matches at 9 bases. The CDR3 spans 13 residues. The trim removed 6 bases at V and 5 bases at J, leaving 8 bases unmatched. Germline-derived CDR1 and CDR2 are SQVTM and ANQGSEA. The CDR3 DNA reads TGCAGCGTAAAAGGGACTAGCCCCCACGAGCAGTACTTC. It specifies CSVKGTSPHEQYF.

This chain uses TRBV6-4 with TRBJ1-6; TRBD1 agrees at 8 bases. V dropped 6 bases and J dropped 3; count of bases not matched to a gene: 4. Germline V gives CDR1 MRHNA, CDR2 SNTAGT. This CDR3 contains 15 residues. CDR3 sequence: CASSQGANYNSPLHF. The CDR3 region has the DNA TGTGCCAGCAGCCAGGGGGCTAACTATAATTCACCCCTCCACTTT.

The chain is built from TRBV7-2 and TRBJ2-7; 8 nucleotides match TRBD2. V was pared by 5 bases and J by 5 bases, with 14 bases of the junction left unmatched. The CDR3 covers 16 residues. CDR1 is SGHTA and CDR2 is FQGNSA in the germline V gene. The CDR3 DNA reads TGTGCCAGCAGCCTTAGCGGGGTCCAGAGACCGGACGAGCAGTACTTC. It translates to CASSLSGVQRPDEQYF.

This chain uses TRBV10-3 with TRBJ1-2; tentatively, D is TRBD1 (5 bases). CDR3 length equals 14 residues. Germline V gene sequence: CDR1 ENHRY, CDR2 SYGVKD. V lost 3 bases and J lost 0, with 8 bases in between. This chain's CDR3 is CAISDLQANYGYTF. The CDR3 DNA reads as TGTGCCATCAGTGACCTACAGGCTAACTATGGCTACACCTTC.

The V call is TRBV2, the J call TRBJ2-2, with 8 nucleotides matching TRBD2. Germline lookup yields CDR1 SNHLY and CDR2 FYNNEI. The CDR3 spans 13 residues. Trimming at V came to 9 bases and at J to 1 base, leaving 1 base not matched to a gene. The DNA for the CDR3 is TGTGCCAGGACTAGCGAGAACACCGGGGAGCTGTTTTTT. It specifies CARTSENTGELFF. The variable domain in full, with the rest retrieved from reference TRBV2 and TRBJ2-2, is EPEVTQTPSHQVTQMGQEVILRCVPISNHLYFYWYRQILGQKVEFLVSFYNNEISEKSEIFDDQFSVERPDGSNFTLKIRSTKLEDSAMYFCARTSENTGELFFGEGSRLTVL.